The clone carrying this T cell receptor (beta chain) was detected a few times. The sample originates from a study of blood T cell repertoires in COVID-19. Losses at the gene ends were 3 bases for V and 5 bases for J; bases not matched to a gene: 7. The germline V gene encodes CDR1 SGHDT and CDR2 YYEEEE. The CDR3 spans 14 residues. The repertoire was sequenced with immunoSEQ multiplex PCR; TCRdb's copy has only in-frame clones and lacks some. The sample lists tens of thousands of clones; around four fifths were seen once. The chain is built from TRBV5-6 and TRBJ1-2; 7 bases agree with TRBD1. The receptor was isolated from a human donor in a cohort sampled during active COVID-19. The source material was peripheral blood. CDR3 sequence (DNA): TGTGCCAGCAGCTCCCGGGACAGCCTGTATGGCTACACCTTC. This translates into CASSSRDSLYGYTF.